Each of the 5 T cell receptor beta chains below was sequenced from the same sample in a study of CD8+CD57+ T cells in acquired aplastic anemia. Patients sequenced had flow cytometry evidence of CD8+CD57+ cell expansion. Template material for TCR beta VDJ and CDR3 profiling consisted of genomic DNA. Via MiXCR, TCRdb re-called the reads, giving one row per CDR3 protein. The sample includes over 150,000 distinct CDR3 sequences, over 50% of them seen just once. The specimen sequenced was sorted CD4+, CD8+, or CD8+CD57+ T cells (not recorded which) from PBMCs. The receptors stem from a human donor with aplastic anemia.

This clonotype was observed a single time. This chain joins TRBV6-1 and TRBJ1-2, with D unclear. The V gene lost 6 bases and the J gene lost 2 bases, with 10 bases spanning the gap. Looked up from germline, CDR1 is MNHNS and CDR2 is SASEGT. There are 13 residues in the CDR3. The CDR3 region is CASSPTRNYGYTF. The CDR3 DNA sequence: TGTGCCAGCAGCCCTACAAGGAACTATGGCTACACCTTC.

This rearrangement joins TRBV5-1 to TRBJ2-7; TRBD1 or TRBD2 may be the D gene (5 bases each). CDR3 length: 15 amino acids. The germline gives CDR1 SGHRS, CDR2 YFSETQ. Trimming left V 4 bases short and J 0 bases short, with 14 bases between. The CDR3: CASSLPGQSSYEQYF. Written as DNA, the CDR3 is TGCGCCAGCAGCCTGCCGGGGCAGAGCTCCTACGAGCAGTACTTC.

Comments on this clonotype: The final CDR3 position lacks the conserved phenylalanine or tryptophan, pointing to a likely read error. CDR3 sequence reads: CASSLEASGTYEQYS. DNA for the CDR3: TGTGCCAGTAGCTTAGAGGCTAGCGGGACCTACGAGCAGTACTCC. The chain combines TRBV7-6 with TRBJ2-7; 9 bases align to TRBD2. Germline-derived CDR1 and CDR2 are SGHVS and FNYEAQ. The CDR3 runs 15 residues.

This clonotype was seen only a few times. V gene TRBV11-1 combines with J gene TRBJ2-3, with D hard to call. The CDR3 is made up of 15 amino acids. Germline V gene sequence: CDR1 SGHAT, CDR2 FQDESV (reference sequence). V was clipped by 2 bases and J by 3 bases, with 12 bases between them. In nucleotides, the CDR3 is TGTGCCAGCAGCTTACCAGGTTCGCTGACAGATACGCAGTATTTT. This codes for CASSLPGSLTDTQYF.

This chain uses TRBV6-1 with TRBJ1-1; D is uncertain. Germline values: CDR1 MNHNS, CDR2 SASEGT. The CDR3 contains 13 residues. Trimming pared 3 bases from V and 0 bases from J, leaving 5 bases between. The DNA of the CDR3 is TGTGCCAGCAGTGAGACTTTGAACACTGAAGCTTTCTTT. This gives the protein CASSETLNTEAFF.